Each of the 15 T cell receptor beta chains below was sequenced from the same sample in a study of spatial heterogeneity in lung cancer (dated by TCRdb to the late 2010s). The time point tag for this specimen amounts to: sample taken at primary tumor resection. No antigen has been assigned to these receptors. Paper-wide results and their limitations: The tumor nonsynonymous mutation count correlated with the number of expanded intratumoral alpha and beta TCRs.

Receptor amplification or capture employed 5' RACE. The sequencer was a NextSeq 500. TCRdb reprocessed the public reads (quality trimming at Q25 with fastp, clone calling with MiXCR) and kept in-frame beta chains. Under each unique CDR3 protein, matching rows form one entry showing the most common genes and DNA. This sample lists some 15,000 distinct CDR3 sequences; approximately 7.4% were detected once. The top ten hold 7.5% to 9.5% of the sample. Sequenced here: lung tumor tissue, sampled at surgery. All receptors derive from a male donor with early-stage non-small cell lung cancer.

The rearrangement joins TRBV5-6 to TRBJ1-4; perhaps TRBD1 as D (6 bases). Trimming cost V 4 bases and J 3 bases, with 16 bases left between them. The CDR3 extends over 16 amino acids. Germline V gene sequence: CDR1 SGHDT, CDR2 YYEEEE. The CDR3, as DNA: TGTGCCAGCAGCCGACCGGCAGGGGCCTCTAATGAAAAACTGTTTTTT. Residues: CASSRPAGASNEKLFF.

This sequence joins TRBV18 and TRBJ2-5; D possibly corresponds to TRBD2 (6 bases). V was cut by 3 bases and J by 1 base, with 12 bases left in between. Germline CDR1 KGHSH, CDR2 LQKENI. This CDR3 spans 15 amino acids. The CDR3 DNA reads TGTGCCAGCTCACCGCGAGGAGGGACCCAAGAGACCCAGTACTTC. Protein sequence: CASSPRGGTQETQYF.

This clonotype was counted at least ten times. The rearrangement links TRBV3-1 to TRBJ2-1; D unclear. This CDR3 is 11 amino acids long. V was pared by 1 base and J by 8 bases, with 3 bases between. Germline CDR1 reads LGHDT; CDR2 reads YNNKEL (reference sequence). The chain's CDR3 is CASSQVDEQFF. The CDR3 DNA follows: TGTGCCAGCAGCCAAGTGGATGAGCAGTTCTTC.

The chain combines TRBV2 with TRBJ2-7; 7 positions agree with TRBD1. The trim removed 6 bases at V and 6 bases at J, leaving 11 bases unmatched. This CDR3 has 14 amino acids. Germline V gene sequence: CDR1 SNHLY, CDR2 FYNNEI. The chain's CDR3 is CASSQSGGTGEQYV. CDR3 DNA sequence: TGTGCCAGCAGCCAATCAGGGGGTACTGGCGAGCAGTACGTC.

This clonotype was recorded many times. The chain is built from TRBV12-3 or TRBV12-4 and TRBJ2-3, with 7 positions matching TRBD2. V gave up 6 bases and J gave up 8 bases; unmatched junction bases: 8. CDR3 length equals 13 residues. Here the CDR3 reads CASRRTSSLTQYF. DNA of the CDR3: TGTGCCAGCAGACGGACTAGTTCTCTTACGCAGTATTTT.

This clonotype was seen repeatedly, ten times or more. V and J are TRBV6-5 and TRBJ2-3, with 7 bases lining up with TRBD1. V gave up 7 bases and J gave up 5 bases; unmatched junction bases: 3. Looked up from germline, CDR1 is MNHEY and CDR2 is SVGAGI. This CDR3 has 12 residues. The CDR3 region is CASTPGGDTQYF. CDR3 in DNA: TGTGCCAGCACCCCAGGGGGAGATACGCAGTATTTT.

This CDR3 is CASSLTPVGTNYEQYF. The CDR3 DNA reads as TGTGCCAGCAGCTTGACCCCGGTAGGTACAAACTACGAGCAGTACTTC. The J gene is TRBJ2-7, the V gene TRBV5-5; D not certain. In germline, CDR1 is SGHKS, CDR2 YYEKEE (reference sequence). The V end lost 1 base, the J end lost 3 bases, and 17 bases lay between the germline ends. This CDR3 contains 16 residues.

In its sample, this clonotype was seen many times. This rearrangement joins TRBV24-1 to TRBJ2-1; 11 bases are a match to TRBD1. The V gene's germline CDR1 is KGHDR and CDR2 SFDVKD. The CDR3 totals 16 residues. Trimming took 1 base from V and 7 from J; bases not matched to a gene: 5. The CDR3 sequence is CATSDFGDRGGNEQFF. For the CDR3, the DNA is TGTGCCACCAGTGATTTCGGGGACAGGGGGGGAAATGAGCAGTTCTTC.

This clonotype is large by share. The chain uses TRBV20-1 and TRBJ2-1, with 9 bases identical to TRBD2. Trimming took 5 bases from V and 4 from J; bases not matched to a gene: 6. Germline CDR1 reads DFQATT; CDR2 reads SNEGSKA (reference sequence). The CDR3 has 14 residues. The CDR3 is CSAQGLATYNEQFF. In nucleotides, the CDR3 is TGCAGTGCTCAAGGACTAGCGACGTACAATGAGCAGTTCTTC.

This clonotype occurred many times. V and J are TRBV20-1 and TRBJ1-3; no clear D gene. V lost 1 base to trimming and J lost 8 bases, with 9 bases between them. Germline CDR1 is DFQATT and CDR2 is SNEGSKA (reference sequence). The CDR3 loop spans 12 amino acids. The CDR3 nucleotides read TGCAGTGCTAGAGCGGAGGTGGACACCATATATTTT. It specifies CSARAEVDTIYF.

This clonotype was observed a few times. This chain links TRBV18 with TRBJ2-6; possible D gene TRBD2, 5 bases. The CDR3 runs to 17 residues. Trimming stripped 2 bases from V and 0 bases from J, with 11 bases between. Germline V gene sequence: CDR1 KGHSH, CDR2 LQKENI. DNA for the CDR3: TGTGCCAGCTCACCAAGGTCGGGGAACTCTGGGGCCAACGTCCTGACTTTC. It encodes CASSPRSGNSGANVLTF.

The V gene is TRBV20-1, the J gene TRBJ2-5; D may be TRBD1 or TRBD2 (6 bases each). The germline CDR1 and CDR2 sequences are DFQATT and SNEGSKA (reference sequence). This CDR3 has 12 amino acids. Trimming took 6 bases from V and 5 from J, leaving 13 bases between them. The CDR3 loop reads CSAGGPRETQYF. The CDR3 nucleotides read TGCAGTGCAGGGGGGCCTCGGGAGACCCAGTACTTC.

There are many counts of this clonotype. The chain joins TRBV7-8 to TRBJ2-5, with TRBD2 matching over 9 bases. The CDR3 runs to 17 residues. CDR1 is SGHVS, CDR2 FQNEAQ, per germline. V lost 4 bases and J lost 2; bases outside the gene matches: 11. CDR3 in amino acids: CASSSALLAGYQETQYF. The CDR3 DNA is TGTGCCAGCAGCTCCGCTCTACTAGCGGGTTATCAAGAGACCCAGTACTTC.

This clonotype is medium-sized (0.01 to 0.1%). The rearrangement joins TRBV6-6 to TRBJ2-5, with TRBD2 matching 12 bases. The V and J ends lost 5 bases and 5 bases, in that order; junction bases with no gene match: 6. Germline V gene data show CDR1 as MNHNY and CDR2 as SVGAGI (reference sequence). The CDR3 contains 15 residues. The CDR3 DNA follows: TGTGCCAGCAGTATGACTAGCGGGAGATCGGAGACCCAGTACTTC. Translation: CASSMTSGRSETQYF.

In its sample, this clonotype was seen many times. V usage is TRBV7-2 and J usage is TRBJ1-2; D gene uncertain. The V gene's germline CDR1 is SGHTA and CDR2 FQGNSA. Trimming stripped 1 base from V and 1 base from J, with 10 bases between. This CDR3 is 15 amino acids long. The CDR3 is CASSLVGDGNYGYTF. DNA of the CDR3: TGTGCCAGCAGCTTAGTAGGAGACGGTAACTATGGCTACACCTTC. Full variable domain (rest looked up from reference TRBV7-2 and TRBJ1-2): GAGVSQSPSNKVTEKGKDVELRCDPISGHTALYWYRQSLGQGLEFLIYFQGNSAPDKSGLPSDRFSAERTGGSVSTLTIQRTQQEDSAVYLCASSLVGDGNYGYTFGSGTRLTVV.